The source of this T cell receptor beta chain is a study of blood T cell repertoires in COVID-19. Study-level background: The cDNA or gDNA used as material had been derived from T cells, B-cell-depleted T cells, or PBMCs.

Per the authors' pipeline: How many nucleated cells were present was estimated from reference gene primer amplification. Data came from immunoSEQ multiplex PCR; TCRdb stores just in-frame clones and leaves some out. That table gives V, J and clone size, and the DNA gave D and trimming. The table includes more than 90,000 clones, about 80% detected once. The germline gives CDR1 LGHNA, CDR2 YSLEER. V was clipped by 1 base and J by 6 bases, with 9 bases between them. The CDR3 covers 14 residues. The chain combines TRBV4-3 with TRBJ2-2; D ambiguous. Specimen: peripheral blood. The source of this sequence is a man in his 60s with acute or convalescent COVID-19. In nucleotides, the CDR3 is TGCGCCAGCAGCCAAGTACCCGGGTCCGGGGAGCTGTTTTTT. It is translated as CASSQVPGSGELFF.